These 13 T cell receptor beta chains were sequenced from one sample in a study of blood T cell repertoires in COVID-19. Data came from immunoSEQ multiplex PCR; TCRdb stores just in-frame clones and leaves some out. This sample has about 120,000 clones, with nearly 90% found just once. Material for sequencing was peripheral blood. These receptors were obtained from a woman aged 80 or over with acute or convalescent COVID-19.

The J gene is TRBJ2-7, the V gene TRBV27; D possibly corresponds to TRBD2 (6 bases). Per the germline V gene, CDR1 is MNHEY and CDR2 is SMNVEV (reference sequence). V gave up 9 bases and J gave up 2 bases, with 8 bases separating them. The CDR3 is 11 residues long. The CDR3 reads CASRGTYEQYF. CDR3 coding DNA: TGTGCCAGTCGGGGGACCTACGAGCAGTACTTC.

The V call is TRBV6-6, the J call TRBJ2-3; D may be TRBD2 (7 bases). The CDR3 has 16 residues. Germline assignment: CDR1 MNHNY and CDR2 SVGAGI (reference sequence). The V end was cut by 9 bases, the J end by 1 base, with 20 bases between. The CDR3 is CASTLVGGRGTDTQYF. The CDR3 DNA reads TGTGCCAGTACACTGGTGGGGGGGCGGGGCACAGATACGCAGTATTTT.

This chain uses TRBV5-1 with TRBJ2-3; 9 bases match TRBD2. Trimming removed 0 bases from V and 4 bases from J; junction bases left unmatched: 6. The germline V gene encodes CDR1 SGHRS and CDR2 YFSETQ. The CDR3 covers 16 residues. DNA for the CDR3: TGCGCCAGCAGCTTGGTTGCGGGAGGGTGGCCAGATACGCAGTATTTT. Protein sequence: CASSLVAGGWPDTQYF.

The chain recombines TRBV5-6 with TRBJ2-5; TRBD2 matches at 7 bases. This CDR3 contains 13 residues. Trimming at V came to 1 base and at J to 3 bases, leaving 0 bases not matched to a gene. Germline CDR1 is SGHDT and CDR2 is YYEEEE. CDR3 region: CASSLLAEETQYF. Here the CDR3 DNA reads TGTGCCAGCAGCTTGCTAGCGGAAGAGACCCAGTACTTC.

This clone was found a few times. The V gene is TRBV5-1, the J gene TRBJ2-3, with TRBD2 identical over 7 bases. The CDR3 spans 14 residues. J gave up 6 bases and V 4 bases, and 8 bases lay outside the gene matches. Germline V gene sequence: CDR1 SGHRS, CDR2 YFSETQ. The CDR3 here is CASSAGRAADTQYF. DNA of the CDR3: TGCGCCAGCAGCGCAGGGAGGGCGGCCGATACGCAGTATTTT.

V and J are TRBV20-1 and TRBJ2-5; tentatively, D is TRBD1 (5 bases). In germline, CDR1 is DFQATT, CDR2 SNEGSKA (reference sequence). Trimming shortened V by 3 bases and J by 5 bases, and 16 bases separated the two germline ends. The CDR3 extends over 14 amino acids. The CDR3 here is CSASLRQGGETQYF. DNA for the CDR3: TGCAGTGCTAGTTTGCGGCAGGGTGGGGAGACCCAGTACTTC.

The chain joins TRBV4-2 to TRBJ1-4; D gene ambiguous. V lost 4 bases and J 3 bases, leaving 12 bases between the germline ends. CDR3 length: 15 amino acids. Germline lookup yields CDR1 LGHNA and CDR2 YNFKEQ. CDR3 coding DNA: TGTGCCAGCAGCCGCCACCAGGAAGCTAATGAAAAACTGTTTTTT. It is translated as CASSRHQEANEKLFF.

The rearrangement uses TRBV6-5 and TRBJ2-4, with a possible D match to TRBD2 (6 bases). CDR1 and CDR2 from the germline V gene are MNHEY and SVGAGI. CDR3 size: 15 residues. Trimming took 0 bases from V and 8 from J, leaving 14 bases between them. CDR3 bases: TGTGCCAGCAGTTACTCGAATGGGGGGTGGGACATTCAGTACTTC. This gives the protein CASSYSNGGWDIQYF.

J is TRBJ2-2 and V is TRBV9; D uncertain. The CDR3 runs 15 residues. With 5 bases removed from V and 1 base from J, the gap between germline ends came to 12 bases. CDR1 is SGDLS and CDR2 is YYNGEE in the germline V gene. CDR3 sequence reads: CASRTDRQNTGELFF. The CDR3, as DNA: TGTGCCAGCAGGACCGATCGACAGAACACCGGGGAGCTGTTTTTT.

The chain carries TRBV5-4 and TRBJ1-2, with TRBD1 matching 10 bases. This CDR3 comprises 15 residues. J was trimmed by 5 bases and V by 0 bases; bases with no gene match: 4. Germline loops: CDR1 SGHNT, CDR2 YYREEE (reference sequence). CDR3 bases: TGTGCCAGCAGCTTGGGACAGGGGGCTCAGTATGGCTACACCTTC. Amino acid sequence: CASSLGQGAQYGYTF.

V and J are TRBV3-1 (or the pseudogene TRBV3-2) and TRBJ1-2; the D is unclear. V was trimmed by 1 base and J by 0 bases, leaving 9 bases between them. The CDR3 sequence is 15 residues long. Germline CDR1 is LGHDT and CDR2 is YNNKEL (reference sequence). The CDR3 protein is CASSQGPAPNYGYTF. The DNA of the CDR3 is TGTGCCAGCAGCCAAGGGCCAGCGCCTAACTATGGCTACACCTTC.

This clone was recorded once. The chain uses TRBV19 and TRBJ2-7, with 7 bases aligning to TRBD2. The CDR3 consists of 15 residues. After removal of 4 bases from V and 3 bases from J, the junction contained 9 bases not matched to a gene. CDR1 is LNHDA and CDR2 is SQIVND in the germline V gene (reference sequence). The chain's CDR3 is CASSTFSGRSYEQYF. The CDR3 DNA reads as TGTGCCAGTAGTACCTTCTCCGGGAGGAGCTACGAGCAGTACTTC.

The J gene is TRBJ1-5, the V gene TRBV28; D ambiguous. The CDR3 contains 13 residues. Germline assignment: CDR1 MDHEN and CDR2 SYDVKM. The V end was cut by 3 bases, the J end by 6 bases, with 9 bases between. The CDR3 DNA follows: TGTGCCAGCAGTTTTCTAGGTACTCAGCCCCAGCATTTT. Amino acid sequence: CASSFLGTQPQHF.